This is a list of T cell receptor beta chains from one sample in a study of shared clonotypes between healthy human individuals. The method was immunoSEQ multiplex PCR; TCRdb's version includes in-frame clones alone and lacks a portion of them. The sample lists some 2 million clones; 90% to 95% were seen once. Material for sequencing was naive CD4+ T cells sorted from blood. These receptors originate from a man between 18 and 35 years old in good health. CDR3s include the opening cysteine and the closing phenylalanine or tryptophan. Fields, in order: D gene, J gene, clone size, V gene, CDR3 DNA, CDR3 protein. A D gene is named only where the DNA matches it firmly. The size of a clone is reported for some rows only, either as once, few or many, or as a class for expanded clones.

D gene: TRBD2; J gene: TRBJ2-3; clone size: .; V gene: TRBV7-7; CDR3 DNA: TGTGCTAGCAGCTTATCACTAGCGGGGGGGACAGATACGCAGTATTTT; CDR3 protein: CASSLSLAGGTDTQYF
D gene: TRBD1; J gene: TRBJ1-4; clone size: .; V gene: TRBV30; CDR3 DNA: TGTGCCTACCGACAGGGAGGGAATGAAAAACTGTTTTTT; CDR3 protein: CAYRQGGNEKLFF
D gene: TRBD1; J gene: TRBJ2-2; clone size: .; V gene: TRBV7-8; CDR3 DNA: TGTGCCAGCAGCCCACAGGGGCTCGAGGCCGGGGAGCTGTTTTTT; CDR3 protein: CASSPQGLEAGELFF
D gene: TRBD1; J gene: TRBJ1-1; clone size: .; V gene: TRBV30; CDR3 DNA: TGTGCCTGGAGTGCCCCTGACAGGGGGCAGAGGAACACTGAAGCTTTCTTT; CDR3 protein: CAWSAPDRGQRNTEAFF
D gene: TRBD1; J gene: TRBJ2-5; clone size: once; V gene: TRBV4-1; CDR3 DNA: TGCGCCAGCAGTCCCGGGACAGGGGGCAGACAAGAGACCCAGTACTTC; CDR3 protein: CASSPGTGGRQETQYF
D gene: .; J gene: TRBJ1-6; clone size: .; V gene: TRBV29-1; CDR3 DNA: TGCAGCGTTGGGAACAGGACCAATTCACCCCTCCACTTT; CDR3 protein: CSVGNRTNSPLHF
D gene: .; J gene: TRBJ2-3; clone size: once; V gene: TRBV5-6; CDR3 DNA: TGTGCCAGCAGACTGTCGGGCACAGATACGCAGTATTTT; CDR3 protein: CASRLSGTDTQYF
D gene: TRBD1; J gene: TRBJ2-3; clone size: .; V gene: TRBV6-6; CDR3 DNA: TGTGCCAGCAGCCGGACAGGGAAGGCCCTCACAGATACGCAGTATTTT; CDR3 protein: CASSRTGKALTDTQYF
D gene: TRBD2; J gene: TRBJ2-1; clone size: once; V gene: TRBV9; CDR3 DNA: TGTGCCAGCAGCGAAAAGACTAGCTTGGGCTTCAATGAGCAGTTCTTC; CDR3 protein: CASSEKTSLGFNEQFF
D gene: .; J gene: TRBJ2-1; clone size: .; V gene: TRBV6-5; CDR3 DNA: TGTGCCAGCAGCCGGACTTTACCCTACAATGAGCAGTTCTTC; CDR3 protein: CASSRTLPYNEQFF
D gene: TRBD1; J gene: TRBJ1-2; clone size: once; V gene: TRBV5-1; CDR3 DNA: TGCGCCAGCAGCCCAGGGGGACAGATTAACTATGGCTACACCTTC; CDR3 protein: CASSPGGQINYGYTF
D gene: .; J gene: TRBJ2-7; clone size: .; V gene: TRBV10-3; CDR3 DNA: TGTGCCTTCCGGGGCTCCTACGAGCAGTACTTC; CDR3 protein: CAFRGSYEQYF
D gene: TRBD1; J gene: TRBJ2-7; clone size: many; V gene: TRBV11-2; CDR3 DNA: TGTGCCAGCAGAGCTCCGGGACAGGGAGACTACGAGCAGTACTTC; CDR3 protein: CASRAPGQGDYEQYF
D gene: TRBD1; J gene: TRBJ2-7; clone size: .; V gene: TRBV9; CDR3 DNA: TGTGCCAGCAGCGTAGGCCAGGGGGAATCCCGCGAGCAGTACTTC; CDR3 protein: CASSVGQGESREQYF
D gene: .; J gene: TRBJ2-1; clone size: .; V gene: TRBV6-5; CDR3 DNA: TGTGCCAGCAGTTACACGGGCTCTTACAATGAGCAGTTCTTC; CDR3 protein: CASSYTGSYNEQFF
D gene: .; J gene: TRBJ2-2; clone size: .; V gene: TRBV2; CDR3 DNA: TGTGCCAGCAGTCAGGTTAGGGCGACCGGGGAGCTGTTTTTT; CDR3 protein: CASSQVRATGELFF
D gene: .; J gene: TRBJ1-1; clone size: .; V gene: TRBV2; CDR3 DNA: TGTGCCAGCACGTTTCAGGGGATGAACACTGAAGCTTTCTTT; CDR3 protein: CASTFQGMNTEAFF
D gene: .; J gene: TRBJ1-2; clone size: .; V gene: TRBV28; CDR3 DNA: TGTGCCAGCAGTTCCCCCCCAAGCCTTTATGGCTACACCTTC; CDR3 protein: CASSSPPSLYGYTF
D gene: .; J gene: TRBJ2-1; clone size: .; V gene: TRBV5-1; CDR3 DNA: TGCGCCAGCAGCTCAATTGCAGGGACGGGGGAGCAGTTCTTC; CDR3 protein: CASSSIAGTGEQFF
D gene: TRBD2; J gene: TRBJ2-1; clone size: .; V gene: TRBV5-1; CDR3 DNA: TGCGCCAGCAGCTTAGGTAGCGGGGAGTACAATGAGCAGTTCTTC; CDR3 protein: CASSLGSGEYNEQFF
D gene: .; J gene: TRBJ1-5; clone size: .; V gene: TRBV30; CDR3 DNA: TGTGCCTGGTCTCATCAGGGAAATCAGCCCCAGCATTTT; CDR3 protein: CAWSHQGNQPQHF
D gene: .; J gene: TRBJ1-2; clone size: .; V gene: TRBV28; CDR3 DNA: TGTGCCAGCAGTTTTCCGGCAGAAGGGCACACCTTC; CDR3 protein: CASSFPAEGHTF
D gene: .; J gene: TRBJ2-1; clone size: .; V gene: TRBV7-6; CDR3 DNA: TGTGCCAGCAGCTCACCCTACGGTATCCTTAAACGGCAGTTCTTC; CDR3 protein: CASSSPYGILKRQFF
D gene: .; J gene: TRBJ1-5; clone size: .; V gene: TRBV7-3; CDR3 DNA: TGTGCCAGCAGTTCTCGGATCGGGAGCAATCAGCCCCAGCATTTT; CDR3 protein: CASSSRIGSNQPQHF
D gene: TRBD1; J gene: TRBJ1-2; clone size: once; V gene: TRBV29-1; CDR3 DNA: TGCAGCGTGGGACAGGGGGTTGATGGCTACACCTTC; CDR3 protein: CSVGQGVDGYTF
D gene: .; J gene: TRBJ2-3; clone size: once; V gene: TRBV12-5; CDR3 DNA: TGTGCTAGTGGTTTTGGGGGCGCCGGCACAGATACGCAGTATTTT; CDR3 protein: CASGFGGAGTDTQYF
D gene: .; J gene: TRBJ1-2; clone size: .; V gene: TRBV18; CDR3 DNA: TGTGCCAGCTCTCCAGGGGAAAACTATGGCTACACCTTC; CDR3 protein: CASSPGENYGYTF
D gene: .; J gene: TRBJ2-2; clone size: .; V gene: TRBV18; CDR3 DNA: TGTGCCAGCTCACGTCCGAACACCGGGGAGCTGTTTTTT; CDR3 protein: CASSRPNTGELFF
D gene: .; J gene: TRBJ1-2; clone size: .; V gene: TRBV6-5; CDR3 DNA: TGTGCCAGCAGTTACCTGAGGCCGACCTATGGCTACACCTTC; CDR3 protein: CASSYLRPTYGYTF
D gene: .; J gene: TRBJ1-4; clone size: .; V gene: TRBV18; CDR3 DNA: TGTGCCAGCTCATCGCTAGACGGCGGTGGACTGTTTTTT; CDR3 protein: CASSSLDGGGLFF
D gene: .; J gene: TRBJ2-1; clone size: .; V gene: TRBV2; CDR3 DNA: TGTGCCAGCAGCGACAGAGTCCTATACAATGAGCAGTTCTTC; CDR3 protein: CASSDRVLYNEQFF
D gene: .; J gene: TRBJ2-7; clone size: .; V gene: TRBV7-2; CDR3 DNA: TGTGCCAGCAGCCCCGAGAGTGGACCCTACGAGCAGTACTTC; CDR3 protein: CASSPESGPYEQYF
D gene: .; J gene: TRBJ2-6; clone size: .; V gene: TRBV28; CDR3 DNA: TGTGCCAGCAGTCAGGACTCTGGGGCCAACGTCCTGACTTTC; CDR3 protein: CASSQDSGANVLTF
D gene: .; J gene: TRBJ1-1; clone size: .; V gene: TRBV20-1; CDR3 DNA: TGCAGTGCTAGCTTATCGCCTGAAGCTTTCTTT; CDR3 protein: CSASLSPEAFF
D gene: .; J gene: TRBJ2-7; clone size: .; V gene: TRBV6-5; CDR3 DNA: TGTGCCAGCACCGACGAGGGCGGATCCGAGCAGTACTTC; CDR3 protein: CASTDEGGSEQYF
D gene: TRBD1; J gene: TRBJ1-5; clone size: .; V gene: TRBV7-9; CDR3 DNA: TGTGCCAGCAGCTTAGACCAGGGGGAATGGCCCCAGCATTTT; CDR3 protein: CASSLDQGEWPQHF
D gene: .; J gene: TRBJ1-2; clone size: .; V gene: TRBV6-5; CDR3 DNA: TGTGCCAGCAGTTTCCCCGGGGGGTGGGGCTACACCTTC; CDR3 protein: CASSFPGGWGYTF
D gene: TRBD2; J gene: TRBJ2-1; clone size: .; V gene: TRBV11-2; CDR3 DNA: TGTGCCAGCAGCCCCAGCCAGCGGGACTCGAATGAGCAGTTCTTC; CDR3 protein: CASSPSQRDSNEQFF
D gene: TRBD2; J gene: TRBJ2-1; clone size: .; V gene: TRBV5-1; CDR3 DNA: TGCGCCAGCAGCCCCGGGACTAGCGCGCACAATGAGCAGTTCTTC; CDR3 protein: CASSPGTSAHNEQFF
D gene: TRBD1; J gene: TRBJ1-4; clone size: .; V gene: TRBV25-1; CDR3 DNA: TGTGCCAGCAGTGATGGACAGGAGATAAATGAAAAACTGTTTTTT; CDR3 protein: CASSDGQEINEKLFF